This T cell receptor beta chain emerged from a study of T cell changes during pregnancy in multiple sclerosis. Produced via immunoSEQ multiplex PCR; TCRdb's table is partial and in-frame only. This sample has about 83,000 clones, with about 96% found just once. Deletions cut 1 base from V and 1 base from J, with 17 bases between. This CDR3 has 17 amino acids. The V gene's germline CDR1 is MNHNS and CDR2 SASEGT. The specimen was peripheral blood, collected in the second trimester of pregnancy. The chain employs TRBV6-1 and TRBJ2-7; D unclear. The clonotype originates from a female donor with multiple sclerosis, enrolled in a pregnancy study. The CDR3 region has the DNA TGTGCCAGCAGTGAAGGGCAGGCCTCCTACCCATCCTACGAGCAGTACTTC. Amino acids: CASSEGQASYPSYEQYF.